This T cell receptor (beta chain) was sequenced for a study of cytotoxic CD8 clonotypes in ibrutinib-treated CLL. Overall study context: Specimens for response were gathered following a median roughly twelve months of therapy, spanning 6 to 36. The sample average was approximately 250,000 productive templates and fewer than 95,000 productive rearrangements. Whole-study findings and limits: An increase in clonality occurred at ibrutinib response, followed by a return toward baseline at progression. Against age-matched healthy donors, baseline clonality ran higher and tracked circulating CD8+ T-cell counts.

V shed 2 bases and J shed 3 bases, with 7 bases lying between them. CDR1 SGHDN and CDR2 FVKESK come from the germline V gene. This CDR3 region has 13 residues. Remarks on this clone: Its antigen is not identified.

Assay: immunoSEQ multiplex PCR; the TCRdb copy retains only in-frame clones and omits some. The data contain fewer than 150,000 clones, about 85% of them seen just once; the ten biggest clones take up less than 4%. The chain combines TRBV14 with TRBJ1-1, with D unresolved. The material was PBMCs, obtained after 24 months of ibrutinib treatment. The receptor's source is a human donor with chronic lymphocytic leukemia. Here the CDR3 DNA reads TGTGCCAGCAGCCAAATTGGTTACACTGAAGCTTTCTTT. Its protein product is CASSQIGYTEAFF.